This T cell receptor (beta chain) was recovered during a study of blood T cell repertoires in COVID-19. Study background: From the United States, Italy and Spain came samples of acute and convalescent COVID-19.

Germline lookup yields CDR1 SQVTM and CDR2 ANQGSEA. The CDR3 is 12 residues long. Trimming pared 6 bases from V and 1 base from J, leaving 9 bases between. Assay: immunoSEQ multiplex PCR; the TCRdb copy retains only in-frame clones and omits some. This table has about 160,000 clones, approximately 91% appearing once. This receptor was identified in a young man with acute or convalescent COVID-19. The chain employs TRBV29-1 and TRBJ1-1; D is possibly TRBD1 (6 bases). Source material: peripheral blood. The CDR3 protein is CSVGHQNTEAFF. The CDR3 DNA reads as TGCAGCGTGGGACACCAGAACACTGAAGCTTTCTTT.